The 28 T cell receptor beta chains given below trace back to one sample, sequenced in a study of blood T cell repertoires in COVID-19. The repertoire was sequenced with immunoSEQ multiplex PCR; TCRdb's copy has only in-frame clones and lacks some. Among about 76,000 clones listed, 70% to 90% were seen once. Specimen: peripheral blood. The receptor source for this set is a man aged 60-69 years with COVID-19, enrolled during active disease.

This clone was observed at least ten times. For the CDR3, the DNA is TGTGCCAGCAGCCAAGGGGGGCCCTACGAGCAGTACTTC. It yields the protein CASSQGGPYEQYF. The V gene is TRBV14, the J gene TRBJ2-7, with a possible D match to TRBD1 (6 bases). Trimming removed 1 base from V and 2 bases from J, with 6 bases in between. The germline V gene encodes CDR1 SGHDN and CDR2 FVKESK. This CDR3 is built from 13 residues.

This clone was seen a handful of times. The chain is built from TRBV7-9 and TRBJ2-5; 7 bases fit TRBD2. CDR3 length equals 15 residues. J lost 5 bases, V lost 2 bases, and 8 bases had no gene match. Germline CDR1 SEHNR, CDR2 FQNEAQ (reference sequence). CDR3 bases: TGTGCCAGCAGCTTACCCCGAGACGGGGGGGAGACCCAGTACTTC. This translates into CASSLPRDGGETQYF.

The chain recombines TRBV19 with TRBJ1-2; 7 bases line up with TRBD1. CDR3 length: 16 amino acids. Germline trimming cut 8 bases from V and 4 bases from J; bases unmatched to any gene: 16. Germline CDR1 is LNHDA and CDR2 is SQIVND (reference sequence). The CDR3 DNA is TGTGCCAGTTCTTGGAACGCGGGACAGACTACCTATGGCTACACCTTC. This gives the protein CASSWNAGQTTYGYTF.

This chain links TRBV5-1 with TRBJ1-1, with D maybe TRBD1 (5 bases). This CDR3 has 13 residues. Germline loops: CDR1 SGHRS, CDR2 YFSETQ. The V gene lost 0 bases and the J gene lost 9 bases, with 12 bases spanning the gap. CDR3 nucleotides: TGCGCCAGCAGCTTGGAGGCTCAGGGTAAAGCTTTCTTT. This encodes CASSLEAQGKAFF. The variable domain in full, completed from reference TRBV5-1 and TRBJ1-1, reads KAGVTQTPRYLIKTRGQQVTLSCSPISGHRSVSWYQQTPGQGLQFLFEYFSETQRNKGNFPGRFSGRQFSNSRSEMNVSTLELGDSALYLCASSLEAQGKAFFGQGTRLTVV.

The chain combines TRBV9 with TRBJ1-5; 8 bases agree with TRBD1. CDR1 and CDR2 (germline): SGDLS, YYNGEE. This CDR3 is 15 amino acids long. The ends lost 3 bases at V and 3 bases at J; junction bases unmatched: 5. CDR3 coding DNA: TGTGCCAGCAGCGCCCAGGACAGGGTCAATCAGCCCCAGCATTTT. Translated, it gives CASSAQDRVNQPQHF.

This rearrangement joins TRBV27 to TRBJ1-1; D gene uncertain. The germline V and J ends were trimmed by 9 bases and 1 base, with 12 bases remaining between them. Germline values: CDR1 MNHEY, CDR2 SMNVEV (reference sequence). CDR3 size: 13 residues. The CDR3 coding sequence is TGTGCCAGTTTCCTGGGAGCGAACACTGAAGCTTTCTTT. Translation gives CASFLGANTEAFF.

The J gene is TRBJ2-3, the V gene TRBV11-3, with 9 bases fitting TRBD1. Trimming cost V 3 bases and J 2 bases; bases outside gene matches: 3. Germline-derived CDR1 and CDR2 are SGHNT and YENEEA. The CDR3 extends over 15 amino acids. CDR3: CASSFGTGNTDTQYF. CDR3 sequence (DNA): TGTGCCAGCAGCTTTGGGACAGGGAACACAGATACGCAGTATTTT.

The CDR3 region is CASGRTGGFNEQFF. In DNA, the CDR3 is TGTGCTAGTGGCAGGACAGGGGGCTTCAATGAGCAGTTCTTC. V and J are TRBV12-5 and TRBJ2-1, with 11 bases lining up with TRBD1. V trimming: 6 bases; J trimming: 6 bases; junction bases outside the gene matches: 4. The CDR3 is 14 residues long. The V gene's germline CDR1 is LGHNT and CDR2 FRNRAP.

This clone came up a few times. The J gene is TRBJ1-1, the V gene TRBV5-4; TRBD1 aligns across 7 bases. CDR1 is SGHNT, CDR2 YYREEE, per germline (reference sequence). Unmatched junction bases numbered 12, after V lost 0 bases and J lost 7 bases. This CDR3 has 16 residues. CDR3 sequence: CASSLGQGWARGEAFF. As DNA, the CDR3 is TGTGCCAGCAGCTTGGGACAGGGTTGGGCCCGCGGTGAAGCTTTCTTT.

This clone has only a few counts. The CDR3 DNA is TGTGCCAGTAGTATAGCTGGGAGTCAGCCCCAGCATTTT. It specifies CASSIAGSQPQHF. The V gene is TRBV19, the J gene TRBJ1-5; D ambiguous. Germline V gene data show CDR1 as LNHDA and CDR2 as SQIVND (reference sequence). The CDR3 has 13 amino acids. Between the trimmed V and J ends, which lost 1 base and 6 bases, there was a span of 7 bases.

The genes are TRBV18 and TRBJ1-1, with D possibly TRBD1 on 6 matching bases. CDR3 length: 13 residues. V gave up 5 bases and J gave up 5 bases, with 12 bases separating them. The germline gives CDR1 KGHSH, CDR2 LQKENI. The CDR3 DNA is TGTGCCAGCTCAATGGGCCAGGGGACTGAAGCTTTCTTT. Translating gives CASSMGQGTEAFF. The full variable domain, its missing parts supplied by reference TRBV18 and TRBJ1-1, is NAGVMQNPRHLVRRRGQEARLRCSPMKGHSHVYWYRQLPEEGLKFMVYLQKENIIDESGMPKERFSAEFPKEGPSILRIQQVVRGDSAAYFCASSMGQGTEAFFGQGTRLTVV.

V usage is TRBV5-1 and J usage is TRBJ1-3, with 12 positions matching TRBD1. Losses at the gene ends were 4 bases for V and 3 bases for J; bases not matched to a gene: 14. The germline V gene has CDR1 SGHRS and CDR2 YFSETQ. The CDR3 sequence is 19 residues long. The CDR3 region has the DNA TGCGCCAGCAGCATCACCGGGACAGGGGGCCTAGGGAGTGGAAACACCATATATTTT. Translation gives CASSITGTGGLGSGNTIYF.

The V gene is TRBV18, the J gene TRBJ1-5; the D is unclear. The germline CDR1 and CDR2 sequences are KGHSH and LQKENI. The CDR3 runs to 14 residues. Trimming pared 3 bases from V and 7 bases from J, leaving 13 bases between. The CDR3 nucleotides are TGTGCCAGCTCACCCACCGAGGTCGGGCAGCCCCAGCATTTT. The encoded protein is CASSPTEVGQPQHF.

J is TRBJ1-1 and V is TRBV29-1; D gene uncertain. Germline V gene lookup returns CDR1 SQVTM and CDR2 ANQGSEA. This CDR3 spans 13 amino acids. V gave up 3 bases and J gave up 1 base, with 9 bases separating them. The CDR3 reads CSVDAGRNTEAFF. CDR3 DNA sequence: TGCAGCGTTGATGCTGGGAGGAACACTGAAGCTTTCTTT.

The chain joins TRBV3-1 (or the pseudogene TRBV3-2) to TRBJ1-2; TRBD1 is a possible D gene (6 bases). Trimming removed 4 bases from V and 0 bases from J, with 9 bases in between. Germline CDR1 is LGHDT and CDR2 is YNNKEL (reference sequence). The CDR3 contains 14 residues. The CDR3 protein is CASSLTGSNYGYTF. The DNA of the CDR3 is TGTGCCAGCAGCCTGACAGGTTCTAACTATGGCTACACCTTC.

V usage is TRBV21-1 and J usage is TRBJ2-7; the table names TRBD2, a call not compared with the DNA. TRBV21-1 has pseudogene status. The CDR3 length is 19 residues. Here the CDR3 reads CASSKSKPLGRESSYEQYF. CDR3 in DNA: TGTGCCAGCAGCAAATCCAAACCCTTGGGGCGGGAAAGCTCCTACGAGCAGTACTTC.

The genes are TRBV5-1 and TRBJ2-3, with 7 bases identical to TRBD1. The V segment lost 3 bases and the J segment 5 bases; nucleotides outside the gene matches: 9. Germline values: CDR1 SGHRS, CDR2 YFSETQ. CDR3 size: 15 residues. CDR3 residues: CASSSGDSPVDTQYF. The CDR3 DNA reads as TGCGCCAGCAGCTCCGGGGACAGTCCGGTAGATACGCAGTATTTT.

The V call is TRBV3-1 (or the pseudogene TRBV3-2), the J call TRBJ1-3; no reliable D call. Germline CDR1 reads LGHDT; CDR2 reads YNNKEL (reference sequence). V was pared by 0 bases and J by 7 bases, with 10 bases between. CDR3 length: 14 amino acids. The CDR3 coding sequence is TGTGCCAGCAGCCAAGATGAATCGGGTAACACCATATATTTT. It is translated as CASSQDESGNTIYF.

This chain uses TRBV10-1 with TRBJ2-1, with 14 nucleotides matching TRBD2. Trimming took 10 bases from V and 7 from J; bases not matched to a gene: 3. Germline assignment: CDR1 WNHNN and CDR2 SYGVQD (reference sequence). This CDR3 has 13 residues. The CDR3 region has the DNA TGCGCCACAGGGACTAGCGGGAGTAATGAGCAGTTCTTC. Amino acid sequence: CATGTSGSNEQFF.

The chain employs TRBV5-1 and TRBJ1-3, with D perhaps matching TRBD1 (6 bases). This CDR3 comprises 16 residues. The V gene lost 0 bases and the J gene lost 0 bases, with 10 bases spanning the gap. CDR1 and CDR2 (germline): SGHRS, YFSETQ. The CDR3: CASSLAGQTSGNTIYF. The CDR3 nucleotides are TGCGCCAGCAGCTTGGCCGGACAGACCTCTGGAAACACCATATATTTT.

The chain has TRBV5-4 and TRBJ2-3, with 9 bases identical to TRBD2. CDR1 and CDR2 from the germline V gene are SGHNT and YYREEE (reference sequence). With V trimmed by 5 bases and J by 6 bases, 10 bases remained unmatched. The CDR3 is 15 amino acids. The CDR3 reads CASRSNSGRGDTQYF. CDR3 sequence (DNA): TGTGCCAGCAGATCCAATAGCGGGAGAGGTGATACGCAGTATTTT.

The rearrangement joins TRBV11-2 to TRBJ1-2; D remains unclear. CDR1 is SGHAT and CDR2 is FQNNGV in the germline V gene. Between the trimmed V and J ends, which lost 5 bases and 3 bases, there was a span of 16 bases. The CDR3 spans 15 residues. The CDR3 nucleotides read TGTGCCAGCAGCCTACGGTCGGGAGGAGACTATGGCTACACCTTC. Translation gives CASSLRSGGDYGYTF. Using reference TRBV11-2 and TRBJ1-2 for the parts outside the CDR3, the full variable domain is EAGVAQSPRYKIIEKRQSVAFWCNPISGHATLYWYQQILGQGPKLLIQFQNNGVVDDSQLPKDRFSAERLKGVDSTLKIQPAKLEDSAVYLCASSLRSGGDYGYTFGSGTRLTVV.

This chain uses TRBV5-5 with TRBJ2-3; 10 nucleotides agree with TRBD2. V was clipped by 0 bases and J by 6 bases; unmatched bases: 10. The CDR3 runs 17 residues. Germline assignment: CDR1 SGHKS and CDR2 YYEKEE (reference sequence). DNA for the CDR3: TGTGCCAGCAGCTTGGAAGTGGGCCTAGCGGGAGTTGATACGCAGTATTTT. Translating it yields CASSLEVGLAGVDTQYF.

The chain uses TRBV5-5 and TRBJ2-7; TRBD1 matches at 7 bases. This CDR3 is built from 13 residues. After removal of 4 bases from V and 1 base from J, the junction contained 2 bases not matched to a gene. Germline V lookup: CDR1 SGHKS, CDR2 YYEKEE (reference sequence). CDR3 sequence: CASSVTGSYEQYF. The CDR3 DNA is TGTGCCAGCAGCGTGACAGGGTCCTACGAGCAGTACTTC.

J is TRBJ2-3 and V is TRBV25-1, with 8 bases matching TRBD2. The V and J ends lost 3 bases and 5 bases, in that order; junction bases with no gene match: 7. CDR1 is MGHDK, CDR2 SYGVNS, per germline. CDR3 length equals 15 residues. The CDR3 here is CASSDRTSPLDTQYF. As DNA, the CDR3 is TGTGCCAGCAGTGATAGGACTAGCCCTCTAGATACGCAGTATTTT.

This chain connects TRBV10-1 to TRBJ2-7, with 9 bases lining up with TRBD1. Germline trimming cut 3 bases from V and 4 bases from J; bases unmatched to any gene: 7. The CDR3 is 15 amino acids. Per the germline V gene, CDR1 is WNHNN and CDR2 is SYGVQD (reference sequence). Here the CDR3 reads CASSDPGQGGYEQYF. CDR3 coding DNA: TGCGCCAGCAGTGACCCGGGACAGGGAGGATACGAGCAGTACTTC.

The chain recombines TRBV24-1 with TRBJ2-2, with 10 bases aligning to TRBD2. V shed 4 bases, J shed 6 bases, and the junction held 1 base outside the gene matches. Germline V gene sequence: CDR1 KGHDR, CDR2 SFDVKD. The CDR3 is 14 amino acids. The CDR3 DNA follows: TGTGCCACCAGTGAAGGGACTAGCGCCGGGGAGCTGTTTTTT. Residues: CATSEGTSAGELFF.

As to this clone: Other DNA sequences in the sample encode the same CDR3. The chain is built from TRBV25-1 and TRBJ1-2; no reliable D call. Germline V CDR1 and CDR2: MGHDK, SYGVNS. V shed 8 bases and J shed 6 bases, with 10 bases lying between them. CDR3 length equals 11 residues. Here the CDR3 reads CASSAGHGYTF. The DNA for the CDR3 is TGTGCCAGCTCAGCAGGCCATGGCTACACCTTC.